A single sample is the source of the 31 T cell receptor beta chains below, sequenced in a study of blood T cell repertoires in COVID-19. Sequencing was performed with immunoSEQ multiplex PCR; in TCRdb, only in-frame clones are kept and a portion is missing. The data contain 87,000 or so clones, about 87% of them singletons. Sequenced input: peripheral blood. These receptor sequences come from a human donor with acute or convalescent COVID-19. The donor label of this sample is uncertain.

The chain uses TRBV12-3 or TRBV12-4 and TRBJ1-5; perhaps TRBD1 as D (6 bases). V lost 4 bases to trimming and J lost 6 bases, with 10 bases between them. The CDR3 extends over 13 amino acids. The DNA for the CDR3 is TGTGCCAGCAGTTACAGGGTCAGTCAGCCCCAGCATTTT. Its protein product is CASSYRVSQPQHF.

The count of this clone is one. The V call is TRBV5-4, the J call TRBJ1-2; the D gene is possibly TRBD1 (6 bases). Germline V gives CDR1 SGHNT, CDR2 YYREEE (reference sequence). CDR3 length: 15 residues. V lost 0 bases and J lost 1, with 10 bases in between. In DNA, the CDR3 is TGTGCCAGCAGCTTGGCCACAGGGTTTAACTATGGCTACACCTTC. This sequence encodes CASSLATGFNYGYTF. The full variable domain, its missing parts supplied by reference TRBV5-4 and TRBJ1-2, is ETGVTQSPTHLIKTRGQQVTLRCSSQSGHNTVSWYQQALGQGPQFIFQYYREEENGRGNFPPRFSGLQFPNYSSELNVNALELDDSALYLCASSLATGFNYGYTFGSGTRLTVV.

The CDR3 DNA follows: TGTGCCAGCAGCTACCGGGGGTACTCCTACAATGAGCAGTTCTTC. Amino acids: CASSYRGYSYNEQFF. The gene calls are TRBV5-6 and TRBJ2-7; possible D gene TRBD2, 6 bases. Gene TRBJ2-1 matches the end of the DNA better, so the J call may be wrong. The V gene's germline CDR1 is SGHDT and CDR2 YYEEEE. This CDR3 has 15 amino acids.

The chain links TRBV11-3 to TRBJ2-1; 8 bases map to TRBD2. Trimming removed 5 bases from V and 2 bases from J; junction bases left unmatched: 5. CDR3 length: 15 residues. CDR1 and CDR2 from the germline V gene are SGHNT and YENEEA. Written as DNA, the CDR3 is TGTGCCAGCAGCCCCGCGGGGGGAACCTACAATGAGCAGTTCTTC. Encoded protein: CASSPAGGTYNEQFF. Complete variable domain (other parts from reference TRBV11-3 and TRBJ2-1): EAGVVQSPRYKIIEKKQPVAFWCNPISGHNTLYWYLQNLGQGPELLIRYENEEAVDDSQLPKDRFSAERLKGVDSTLKIQPAELGDSAVYLCASSPAGGTYNEQFFGPGTRLTVL.

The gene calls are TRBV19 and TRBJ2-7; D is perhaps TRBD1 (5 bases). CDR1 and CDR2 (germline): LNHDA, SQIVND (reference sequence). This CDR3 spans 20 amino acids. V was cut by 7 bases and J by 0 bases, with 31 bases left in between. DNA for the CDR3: TGTGCCAGTACGTCCCCCCCGGGCAGGGAAAGAAGTGTAAGCTCCTACGAGCAGTACTTC. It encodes CASTSPPGRERSVSSYEQYF.

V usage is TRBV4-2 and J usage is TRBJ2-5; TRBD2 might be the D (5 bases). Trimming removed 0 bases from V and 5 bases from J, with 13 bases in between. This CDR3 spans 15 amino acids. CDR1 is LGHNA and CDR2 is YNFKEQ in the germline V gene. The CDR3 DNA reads TGTGCCAGCAGCCAAGATCTGAGCGGCGGGGAGACCCAGTACTTC. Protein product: CASSQDLSGGETQYF.

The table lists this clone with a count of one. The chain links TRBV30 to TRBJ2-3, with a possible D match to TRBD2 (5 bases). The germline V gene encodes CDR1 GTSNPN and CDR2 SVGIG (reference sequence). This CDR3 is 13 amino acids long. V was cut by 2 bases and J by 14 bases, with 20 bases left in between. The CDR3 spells CAWSFRSGLHLYF. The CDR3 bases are TGTGCCTGGAGTTTCAGGAGCGGCCTCCACTTGTATTTT. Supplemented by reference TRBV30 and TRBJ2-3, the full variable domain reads SQTIHQWPATLVQPVGSPLSLECTVEGTSNPNLYWYRQAAGRGLQLLFYSVGIGQISSEVPQNLSASRPQDRQFILSSKKLLLSDSGFYLCAWSFRSGLHLYFGPGTRLTVL.

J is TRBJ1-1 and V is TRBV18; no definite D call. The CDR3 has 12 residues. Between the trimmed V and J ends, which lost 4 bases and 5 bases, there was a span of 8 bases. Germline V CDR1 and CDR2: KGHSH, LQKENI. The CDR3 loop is CASSQDGTEAFF. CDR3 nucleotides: TGTGCCAGCTCACAAGACGGGACTGAAGCTTTCTTT.

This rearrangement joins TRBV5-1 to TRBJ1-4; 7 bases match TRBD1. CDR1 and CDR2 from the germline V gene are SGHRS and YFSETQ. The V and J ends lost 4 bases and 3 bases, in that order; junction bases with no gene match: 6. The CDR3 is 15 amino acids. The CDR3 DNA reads TGCGCCAGCAGCGAAAGACAGGGCCCTAATGAAAAACTGTTTTTT. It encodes CASSERQGPNEKLFF.

As DNA, the CDR3 is TGCGCCAGCAGCTTGGCAGGCAGCCTCTATGGCTACACCTTC. Amino acid sequence: CASSLAGSLYGYTF. The chain employs TRBV5-1 and TRBJ1-2; D call uncertain. V was clipped by 0 bases and J by 4 bases, with 10 bases between them. Germline assignment: CDR1 SGHRS and CDR2 YFSETQ. The CDR3 is made up of 14 amino acids.

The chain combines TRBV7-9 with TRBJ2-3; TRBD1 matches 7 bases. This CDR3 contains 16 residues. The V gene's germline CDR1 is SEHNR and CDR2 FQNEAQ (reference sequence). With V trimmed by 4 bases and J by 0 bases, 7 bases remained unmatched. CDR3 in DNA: TGTGCCAGCAGCTACCTCGGACAGGCTAGCACAGATACGCAGTATTTT. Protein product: CASSYLGQASTDTQYF. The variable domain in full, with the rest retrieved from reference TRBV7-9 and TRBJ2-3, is DTGVSQNPRHKITKRGQNVTFRCDPISEHNRLYWYRQTLGQGPEFLTYFQNEAQLEKSRLLSDRFSAERPKGSFSTLEIQRTEQGDSAMYLCASSYLGQASTDTQYFGPGTRLTVL.

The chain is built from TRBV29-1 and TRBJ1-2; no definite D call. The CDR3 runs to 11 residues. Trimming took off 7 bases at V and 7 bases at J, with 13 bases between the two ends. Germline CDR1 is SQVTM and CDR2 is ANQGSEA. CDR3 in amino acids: CSGEWRGGYTF. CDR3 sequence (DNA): TGCAGCGGGGAATGGCGGGGTGGCTACACCTTC.

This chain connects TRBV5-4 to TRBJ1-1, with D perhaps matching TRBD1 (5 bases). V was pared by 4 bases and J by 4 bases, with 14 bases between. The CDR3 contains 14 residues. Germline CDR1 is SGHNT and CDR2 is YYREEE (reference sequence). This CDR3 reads CASSTGLRGTEAFF. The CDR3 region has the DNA TGTGCCAGCAGCACCGGACTAAGGGGCACTGAAGCTTTCTTT.

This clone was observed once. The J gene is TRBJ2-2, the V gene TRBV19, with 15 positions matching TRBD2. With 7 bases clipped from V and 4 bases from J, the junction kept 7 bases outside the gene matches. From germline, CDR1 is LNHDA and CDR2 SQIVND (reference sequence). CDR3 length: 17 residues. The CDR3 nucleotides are TGTGCCAGTAACGGACTAGCGGGGGGGCTAGGCACCGGGGAGCTGTTTTTT. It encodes CASNGLAGGLGTGELFF.

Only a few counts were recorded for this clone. The CDR3 region has the DNA TGTGCCAGCAGCTTAGGGGACGCGGGGTCGGGGTACGAGCAGTACTTC. Amino acid sequence: CASSLGDAGSGYEQYF. V is TRBV5-5 and J is TRBJ2-7; TRBD2 might be the D (6 bases). The CDR3 has 16 amino acids. V lost 2 bases and J lost 4, with 19 bases in between. CDR1 and CDR2 (germline): SGHKS, YYEKEE (reference sequence).

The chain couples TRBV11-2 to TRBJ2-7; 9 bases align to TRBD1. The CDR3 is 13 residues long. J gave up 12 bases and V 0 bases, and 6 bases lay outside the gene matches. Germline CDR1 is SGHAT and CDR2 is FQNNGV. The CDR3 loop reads CASSLETGQGTYF. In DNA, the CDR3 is TGTGCCAGCAGCTTAGAAACCGGACAGGGGACGTACTTC. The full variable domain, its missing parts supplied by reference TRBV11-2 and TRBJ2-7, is EAGVAQSPRYKIIEKRQSVAFWCNPISGHATLYWYQQILGQGPKLLIQFQNNGVVDDSQLPKDRFSAERLKGVDSTLKIQPAKLEDSAVYLCASSLETGQGTYFGPGTRLTVT.

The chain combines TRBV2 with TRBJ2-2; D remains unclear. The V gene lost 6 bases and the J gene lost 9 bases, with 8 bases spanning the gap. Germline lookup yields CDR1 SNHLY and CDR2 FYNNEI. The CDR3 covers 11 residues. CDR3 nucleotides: TGTGCCAGCAGGGAGATCCGGGAGCTGTTTTTT. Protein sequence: CASREIRELFF.

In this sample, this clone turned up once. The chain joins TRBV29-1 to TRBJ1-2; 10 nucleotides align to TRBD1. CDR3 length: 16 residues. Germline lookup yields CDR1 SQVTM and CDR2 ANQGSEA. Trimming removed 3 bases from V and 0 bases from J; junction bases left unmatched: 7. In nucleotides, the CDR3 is TGCAGCGTTGACCGGGACAGGGGCGCAACTAACTATGGCTACACCTTC. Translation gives CSVDRDRGATNYGYTF.

The CDR3 loop reads CASSLSDSSNEKLFF. Written as DNA, the CDR3 is TGTGCCAGCAGCTTATCGGACAGTTCTAATGAAAAACTGTTTTTT. The V call is TRBV7-9, the J call TRBJ1-4; tentative D call: TRBD1 (6 bases). Trimming shortened V by 2 bases and J by 3 bases, and 10 bases separated the two germline ends. This CDR3 comprises 15 residues. Germline assignment: CDR1 SEHNR and CDR2 FQNEAQ (reference sequence).

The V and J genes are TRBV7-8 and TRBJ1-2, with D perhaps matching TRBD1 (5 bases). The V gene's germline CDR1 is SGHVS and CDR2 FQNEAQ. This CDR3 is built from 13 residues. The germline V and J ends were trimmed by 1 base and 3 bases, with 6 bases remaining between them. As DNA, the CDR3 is TGTGCCAGCAGCTTAGGACAGCACTATGGCTACACCTTC. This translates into CASSLGQHYGYTF.

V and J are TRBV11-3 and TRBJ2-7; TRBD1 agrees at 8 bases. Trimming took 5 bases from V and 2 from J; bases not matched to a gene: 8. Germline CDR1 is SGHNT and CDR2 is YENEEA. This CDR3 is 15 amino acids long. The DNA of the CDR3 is TGTGCCAGCAGCCGCCCCCGGGACAGGCCCTACGAGCAGTACTTC. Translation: CASSRPRDRPYEQYF.

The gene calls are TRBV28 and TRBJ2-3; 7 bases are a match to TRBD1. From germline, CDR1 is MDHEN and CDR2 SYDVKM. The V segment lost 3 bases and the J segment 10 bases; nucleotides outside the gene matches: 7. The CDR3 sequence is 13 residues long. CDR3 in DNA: TGTGCCAGCAGTTTGGACAGGCCTTGGGCGCAGTATTTT. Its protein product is CASSLDRPWAQYF.

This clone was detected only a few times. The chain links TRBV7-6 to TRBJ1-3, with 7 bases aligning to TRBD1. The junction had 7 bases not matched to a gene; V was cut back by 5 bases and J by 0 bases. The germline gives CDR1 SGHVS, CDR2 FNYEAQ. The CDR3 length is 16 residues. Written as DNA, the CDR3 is TGTGCCAGCAGCCCCAGACAGGGCCCCTCTGGAAACACCATATATTTT. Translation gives CASSPRQGPSGNTIYF.

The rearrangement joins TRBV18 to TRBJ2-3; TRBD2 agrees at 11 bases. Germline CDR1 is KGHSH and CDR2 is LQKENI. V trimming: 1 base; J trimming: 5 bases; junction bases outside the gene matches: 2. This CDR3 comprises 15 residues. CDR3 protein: CASSPQGTSGDTQYF. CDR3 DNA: TGTGCCAGCTCACCACAAGGGACTAGCGGAGATACGCAGTATTTT.

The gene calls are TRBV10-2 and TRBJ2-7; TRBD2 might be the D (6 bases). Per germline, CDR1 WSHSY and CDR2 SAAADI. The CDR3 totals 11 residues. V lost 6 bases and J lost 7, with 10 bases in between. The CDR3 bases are TGCGCCAGCAGCGGCAGCGGGGAGCAGTACTTC. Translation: CASSGSGEQYF.

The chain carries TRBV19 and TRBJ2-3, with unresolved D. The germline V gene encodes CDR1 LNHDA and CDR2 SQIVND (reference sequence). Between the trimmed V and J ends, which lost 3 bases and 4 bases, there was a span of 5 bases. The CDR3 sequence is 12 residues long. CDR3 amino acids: CASSMYADTQYF. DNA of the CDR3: TGTGCCAGTAGTATGTATGCAGATACGCAGTATTTT.

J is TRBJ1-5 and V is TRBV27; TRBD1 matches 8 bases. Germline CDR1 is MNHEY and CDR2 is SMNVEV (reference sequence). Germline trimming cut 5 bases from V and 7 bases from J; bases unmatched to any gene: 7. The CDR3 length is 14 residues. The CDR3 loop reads CASSQTGDWQPQHF. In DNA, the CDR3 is TGTGCCAGCAGTCAGACAGGGGATTGGCAGCCCCAGCATTTT.

The CDR3 region is CASRGDFTNTGELFF. For the CDR3, the DNA is TGTGCCAGCAGGGGGGACTTCACGAACACCGGGGAGCTGTTTTTT. J is TRBJ2-2 and V is TRBV2; weak D call: TRBD2 (6 bases). The germline V gene has CDR1 SNHLY and CDR2 FYNNEI. This CDR3 spans 15 amino acids. V was pared by 6 bases and J by 0 bases, with 11 bases between.

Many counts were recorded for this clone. This CDR3 reads CASSPTGTPNTEAFF. CDR3 nucleotides: TGTGCCAGCAGTCCAACCGGGACACCGAACACTGAAGCTTTCTTT. This chain joins TRBV9 and TRBJ1-1; tentatively, D is TRBD1 (6 bases). This CDR3 contains 15 residues. Germline-derived CDR1 and CDR2 are SGDLS and YYNGEE. V lost 5 bases to trimming and J lost 1 base, with 15 bases between them.

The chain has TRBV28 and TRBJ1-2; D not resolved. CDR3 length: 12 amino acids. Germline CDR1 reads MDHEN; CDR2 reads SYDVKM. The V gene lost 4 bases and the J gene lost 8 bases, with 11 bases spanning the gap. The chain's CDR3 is CASSSPLLGYTF. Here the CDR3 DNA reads TGTGCCAGCAGTTCTCCATTACTGGGCTACACCTTC.

The CDR3 DNA sequence: TGTGCCAGTAGTCGACAGGGCTATAGCAATCAGCCCCAGCATTTT. As protein: CASSRQGYSNQPQHF. V usage is TRBV19 and J usage is TRBJ1-5, with 7 positions matching TRBD1. CDR3 length: 15 amino acids. The J segment lost 0 bases and the V segment lost 5 bases, leaving 4 bases of the junction unmatched. Germline CDR1 is LNHDA and CDR2 is SQIVND (reference sequence).